The 23 T cell receptor beta chains below all came from one sample that was sequenced in a study of T cell changes during pregnancy in multiple sclerosis (dated by TCRdb to the late 2010s). Library creation used the immunoSEQ multiplex PCR assay. As stored in TCRdb, this immuneACCESS dataset retains in-frame rearrangements with V and J assigned. A fraction of the clones does not appear; measured against another copy, unresolved V genes explain less than half of the discrepancy, and the remainder lacks a known reason. Recorded for this sample are fewer than 40,000 clones; 75% to 95% of them occurred a single time. The ten largest clones represent 0.4% to 0.6% of the sample. Here the sequenced sample was CD4+ T cells from peripheral blood mononuclear cells, taken in the second trimester of pregnancy. The source of these receptors is a female donor in good health, enrolled as a control in a pregnancy study.

The chain links TRBV28 to TRBJ2-7, with TRBD2 identical over 8 bases. The germline CDR1 and CDR2 sequences are MDHEN and SYDVKM. This CDR3 is 15 amino acids long. The V and J ends lost 5 bases and 3 bases, in that order; junction bases with no gene match: 9. The CDR3 region is CASSGTGLAFYEQYF. As DNA, the CDR3 is TGTGCCAGCAGTGGTACAGGACTAGCCTTCTACGAGCAGTACTTC. Full variable domain (outside the CDR3, taken from reference TRBV28 and TRBJ2-7): DVKVTQSSRYLVKRTGEKVFLECVQDMDHENMFWYRQDPGLGLRLIYFSYDVKMKEKGDIPEGYSVSREKKERFSLILESASTNQTSMYLCASSGTGLAFYEQYFGPGTRLTVT.

This clone was seen just once. The chain uses TRBV7-8 and TRBJ1-3, with D possibly matching TRBD1 (6 bases). CDR3 length: 16 amino acids. Germline loops: CDR1 SGHVS, CDR2 FQNEAQ. V was trimmed by 5 bases and J by 3 bases, leaving 17 bases between them. The CDR3 loop is CASSRTGTWYGNTIYF. CDR3 sequence (DNA): TGTGCCAGCAGCCGGACCGGGACATGGTATGGAAACACCATATATTTT.

The chain carries TRBV5-4 and TRBJ2-1, with 10 bases aligning to TRBD2. Germline-derived CDR1 and CDR2 are SGHNT and YYREEE (reference sequence). The CDR3 extends over 15 amino acids. With V trimmed by 6 bases and J by 10 bases, 13 bases remained unmatched. The CDR3 region is CASKGEAGGPREQFF. The CDR3 nucleotides are TGTGCCAGCAAAGGAGAAGCGGGAGGGCCGAGGGAGCAGTTCTTC.

This chain connects TRBV4-2 to TRBJ1-1, with 9 positions matching TRBD1. Germline values: CDR1 LGHNA, CDR2 YNFKEQ. The CDR3 covers 14 residues. Unmatched junction bases numbered 3, after V lost 6 bases and J lost 1 base. The CDR3 loop reads CASRYRGQNTEAFF. CDR3 nucleotide sequence: TGTGCCAGCAGGTACAGGGGGCAGAACACTGAAGCTTTCTTT.

The chain uses TRBV10-3 and TRBJ2-1; D uncertain. The CDR3 covers 14 residues. CDR1 ENHRY and CDR2 SYGVKD come from the germline V gene. Trimming took off 6 bases at V and 0 bases at J, with 9 bases between the two ends. This CDR3 is CAIRQDSSYNEQFF. CDR3 sequence (DNA): TGTGCCATCAGGCAGGATAGCTCCTACAATGAGCAGTTCTTC.

The chain recombines TRBV7-9 with TRBJ2-7; TRBD2 is a possible D gene (6 bases). The V end was cut by 6 bases, the J end by 6 bases, with 21 bases between. The CDR3 runs 15 residues. Germline V gene data show CDR1 as SEHNR and CDR2 as FQNEAQ (reference sequence). The CDR3 sequence: CASSSLGGLGREQYF. The CDR3 DNA is TGTGCCAGCAGTTCCCTGGGGGGATTAGGTCGCGAGCAGTACTTC.

This chain connects TRBV7-9 to TRBJ1-6; 9 positions match TRBD1. This CDR3 is 15 amino acids long. CDR1 SEHNR and CDR2 FQNEAQ come from the germline V gene (reference sequence). With V trimmed by 4 bases and J by 5 bases, 3 bases remained unmatched. CDR3 loop: CASSSQGADNSPLHF. For the CDR3, the DNA is TGTGCCAGCAGCTCACAGGGGGCGGATAATTCACCCCTCCACTTT.

The chain joins TRBV6-1 to TRBJ1-4; 9 positions match TRBD1. Germline V lookup: CDR1 MNHNS, CDR2 SASEGT. This CDR3 comprises 16 residues. The V segment lost 4 bases and the J segment 7 bases; nucleotides outside the gene matches: 10. CDR3 region: CASSGASGTGFEKLFF. CDR3 nucleotides: TGTGCCAGCAGTGGAGCCTCCGGGACAGGGTTTGAAAAACTGTTTTTT.

The chain joins TRBV5-4 to TRBJ1-2; no definite D call. This CDR3 contains 12 residues. CDR1 is SGHNT, CDR2 YYREEE, per germline (reference sequence). V shed 0 bases and J shed 4 bases, with 4 bases lying between them. The CDR3 DNA follows: TGTGCCAGCAGCTTGGGGGCCTATGGCTACACCTTC. Protein: CASSLGAYGYTF.

This rearrangement joins TRBV2 to TRBJ2-2; D is undetermined. Between the trimmed V and J ends, which lost 2 bases and 6 bases, there was a span of 7 bases. The germline CDR1 and CDR2 sequences are SNHLY and FYNNEI. The CDR3 contains 13 residues. The CDR3: CASSEFPSGELFF. CDR3 in DNA: TGTGCCAGCAGTGAATTCCCCTCCGGGGAGCTGTTTTTT.

This clone appeared once. The V call is TRBV19, the J call TRBJ2-1; 7 nucleotides line up with TRBD1. This CDR3 region has 15 residues. V dropped 3 bases and J dropped 0; count of bases not matched to a gene: 2. Germline CDR1 and CDR2: LNHDA and SQIVND (reference sequence). The CDR3 spells CASSIRDSSYNEQFF. The CDR3 DNA is TGTGCCAGTAGTATCAGGGACAGCTCCTACAATGAGCAGTTCTTC.

This chain links TRBV21-1 with TRBJ2-2; the table's D call, TRBD2, has no DNA check behind it. TRBV21-1 is deemed a pseudogene. This CDR3 region has 16 residues. The CDR3 bases are TGTGCCAGCAGGACCTCGCAGTGTAGGAGCACCGGGGAGCTGTTTTTT. As protein: CASRTSQCRSTGELFF.

V usage is TRBV6-1 and J usage is TRBJ1-1; TRBD1 is a possible D gene (5 bases). Trimming cost V 9 bases and J 11 bases, with 22 bases left between them. The CDR3 consists of 13 residues. The germline CDR1 and CDR2 sequences are MNHNS and SASEGT. CDR3 DNA: TGTGCCAGGGGGCAGGAATGGCCGGCGAGGGCTTTCTTT. Translated: CARGQEWPARAFF.

The genes are TRBV5-1 and TRBJ1-4; no clear D gene. Germline V gene data show CDR1 as SGHRS and CDR2 as YFSETQ. The V gene lost 4 bases and the J gene lost 3 bases, with 13 bases spanning the gap. This CDR3 comprises 15 residues. The CDR3 nucleotides are TGCGCCAGCAGCCCAAACCGGAGGGCTAATGAAAAACTGTTTTTT. Its protein is CASSPNRRANEKLFF.

This chain joins TRBV5-1 and TRBJ2-1; D is possibly TRBD1 (5 bases). Trimming took 0 bases from V and 2 from J, leaving 9 bases between them. CDR1 and CDR2 (germline): SGHRS, YFSETQ. The CDR3 has 15 residues. CDR3 region: CASSLVQGTYNEQFF. CDR3 sequence (DNA): TGCGCCAGCAGCTTGGTCCAGGGTACCTACAATGAGCAGTTCTTC. Variable domain in full (rest from reference TRBV5-1 and TRBJ2-1): KAGVTQTPRYLIKTRGQQVTLSCSPISGHRSVSWYQQTPGQGLQFLFEYFSETQRNKGNFPGRFSGRQFSNSRSEMNVSTLELGDSALYLCASSLVQGTYNEQFFGPGTRLTVL.

The chain has TRBV6-5 and TRBJ2-7; possibly TRBD1 for D (6 bases). The CDR3 length is 11 residues. Trimming stripped 6 bases from V and 3 bases from J, with 6 bases between. Germline V gene lookup returns CDR1 MNHEY and CDR2 SVGAGI. CDR3 sequence (DNA): TGTGCCAGCAGACAGGGCTACGAGCAGTACTTC. This sequence encodes CASRQGYEQYF.

This chain links TRBV28 with TRBJ2-4; D not resolved. Looked up from germline, CDR1 is MDHEN and CDR2 is SYDVKM. This CDR3 is 12 amino acids long. The V and J ends lost 7 bases and 5 bases respectively, with 9 bases between them. The CDR3 here is CASTSPENIQYF. The CDR3 DNA is TGTGCCAGCACCTCCCCCGAAAACATTCAGTACTTC.

This rearrangement joins TRBV7-8 to TRBJ2-1; 7 positions agree with TRBD2. V shed 6 bases and J 4 bases; nucleotides not matched to a gene: 6. This CDR3 is 14 amino acids long. The V gene's germline CDR1 is SGHVS and CDR2 FQNEAQ. The CDR3 DNA reads as TGTGCCAGCAGGGGCGGGGGAAATTACAATGAGCAGTTCTTC. This translates into CASRGGGNYNEQFF.

V and J are TRBV6-4 and TRBJ2-1; a weak D match, TRBD2 (6 bases). The V gene lost 0 bases and the J gene lost 3 bases, with 12 bases spanning the gap. The CDR3 sequence is 16 residues long. The germline CDR1 and CDR2 sequences are MRHNA and SNTAGT. The CDR3 protein is CASSDSGGADYNEQFF. DNA of the CDR3: TGTGCCAGCAGTGACTCCGGGGGAGCGGACTACAATGAGCAGTTCTTC.

This clone appeared once. DNA of the CDR3: TGTGCAAGTCGCTTAGGAGGAGGGGATCAGCCCCAGCATTTT. Amino acid sequence: CASRLGGGDQPQHF. The V call is TRBV12-2, the J call TRBJ1-5. TRBV12-2 is a recognized pseudogene. The CDR3 is made up of 14 amino acids.

This clone was found a few times. V usage is TRBV5-1 and J usage is TRBJ1-2; tentative D call: TRBD1 (5 bases). The germline V gene has CDR1 SGHRS and CDR2 YFSETQ. This CDR3 contains 12 residues. Trimming left V 0 bases short and J 7 bases short, with 7 bases between. This CDR3 is CASSLERGGYTF. CDR3 sequence (DNA): TGCGCCAGCAGCTTGGAAAGGGGTGGCTACACCTTC.

The chain uses TRBV19 and TRBJ1-1; TRBD1 might be the D (5 bases). The ends were cut back, 5 bases at V and 1 base at J, with 8 bases in the middle. The CDR3 is 13 residues long. Germline V CDR1 and CDR2: LNHDA, SQIVND (reference sequence). CDR3 nucleotide sequence: TGTGCCAGTAGTCCCGGACAGAACACTGAAGCTTTCTTT. This gives the protein CASSPGQNTEAFF.

The rearrangement links TRBV25-1 to TRBJ2-5; no definite D call. The V end was cut by 2 bases, the J end by 2 bases, with 15 bases between. From germline, CDR1 is MGHDK and CDR2 SYGVNS. The CDR3 length is 16 residues. The CDR3 sequence: CASSEGRHSIQETQYF. Written as DNA, the CDR3 is TGTGCCAGCAGTGAAGGGCGCCATTCAATACAAGAGACCCAGTACTTC. Full variable domain (outside the CDR3, taken from reference TRBV25-1 and TRBJ2-5): EADIYQTPRYLVIGTGKKITLECSQTMGHDKMYWYQQDPGMELHLIHYSYGVNSTEKGDLSSESTVSRIRTEHFPLTLESARPSHTSQYLCASSEGRHSIQETQYFGPGTRLLVL.